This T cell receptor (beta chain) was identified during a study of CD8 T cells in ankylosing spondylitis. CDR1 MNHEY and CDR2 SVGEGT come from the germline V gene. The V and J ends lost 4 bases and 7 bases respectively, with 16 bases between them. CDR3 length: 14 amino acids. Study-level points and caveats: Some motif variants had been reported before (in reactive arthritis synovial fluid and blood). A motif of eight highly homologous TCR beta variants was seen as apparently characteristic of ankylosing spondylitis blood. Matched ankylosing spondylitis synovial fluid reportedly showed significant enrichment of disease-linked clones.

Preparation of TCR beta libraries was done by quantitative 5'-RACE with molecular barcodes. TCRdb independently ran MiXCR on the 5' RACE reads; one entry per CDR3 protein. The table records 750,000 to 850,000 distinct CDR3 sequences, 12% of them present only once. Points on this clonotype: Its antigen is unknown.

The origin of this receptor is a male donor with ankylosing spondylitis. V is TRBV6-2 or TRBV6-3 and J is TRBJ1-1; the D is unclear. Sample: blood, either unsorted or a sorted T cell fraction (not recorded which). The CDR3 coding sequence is TGTGCCAGCAGTTCCACCGCTCCGAGCCTTGAAGCTTTCTTT. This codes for CASSSTAPSLEAFF.